This T cell receptor beta chain is from a study of blood T cell repertoires in COVID-19. As for the study in general: Samples taken during acute and convalescent COVID-19 were collected in the United States, Italy and Spain. PBMCs, B-cell-depleted T cells, or T cells were the source of the cDNA or gDNA that made up the material.

This clone appeared once. The trim removed 0 bases at V and 0 bases at J, leaving 3 bases unmatched. This CDR3 has 17 amino acids. Germline loops: CDR1 MNHEY, CDR2 SVGEGT. In the study's own analysis: The assay estimated nucleated cells by amplifying reference gene primers. Here immunoSEQ multiplex PCR was the method, and the copy in TCRdb shows in-frame clones only, minus some. V and J calls plus clone size are reproduced from that table; the DNA served to infer D and trimming. The table includes 250,000 to 300,000 clones, 75% to 90% detected once. This chain links TRBV6-2 or TRBV6-3 with TRBJ2-4, with 9 bases that match TRBD2. Sequencing used peripheral blood. This TCR derives from a woman in her fifties or sixties who had recovered from COVID-19. The CDR3 spells CASSYSTSGLAKNIQYF. CDR3 sequence (DNA): TGTGCCAGCAGTTACTCGACTAGCGGTCTAGCCAAAAACATTCAGTACTTC.